This T cell receptor beta chain was recovered during a study of T-cell reconstitution after alpha-beta-depleted transplantation in children (dated by TCRdb to between 2015 and 2016). With respect to the entire study: The study quantitatively tracked T-cell immune reconstitution after TCRalphabeta/CD19-depleted allogeneic hematopoietic cell transplantation in children using TCR repertoire profiling.

CDR3 length: 15 amino acids, cysteine to phenylalanine. The retained sequence is limited to the CDR3, 45 bases, with the frame set at the first base. From V the trimming removes 8 bases and from J it removes 9 bases, while the gene matches leave 11 bases of the junction unaccounted for. Study-level results and caveats: The frequencies of hyperexpanded clones fell over the following months, and after one year, T-cell counts and TCRbeta diversity were mostly attributed to newly produced T cells. The apparently early alphabetaT-cell count recovery about two months after transplant was reportedly dependent on only several hundred rapidly expanded clones derived from non-depleted graft cells. In some patients, the high TCRbeta diversity seen at day 60 was put down to recipient T cells and intrathymic progenitors that had survived conditioning.

To prepare the library, PCR was applied. TCRdb names Illumina HiSeq 2500 as the instrument used. To normalize quantification of the TCRbeta repertoire, the TCR libraries were built with molecular barcoding that relied on unique molecular identifiers. The public reads were reprocessed in TCRdb via fastp at Q25 and MiXCR, keeping in-frame beta chains. Entries are consolidated by CDR3 protein sequence, retaining the most common genes and DNA. The sample table contains approximately 170,000 distinct CDR3 sequences; only one count was recorded for around 10% of them. The ten largest make up roughly an eighth of the sample. The intended sense of this specimen's treatment or condition label: allogeneic hematopoietic cell transplantation with graft depleted of TCRalphabeta T cells and CD19 B cells. TCRalphabeta/CD19-depleted allogeneic hematopoietic cell grafts were given to the transplant recipients, all of whom were children.

This clonotype was counted at least ten times. This receptor's antigen is unknown. There are no base qualities to consult, and no much larger clone falls within one base. The V gene is TRBV12-3 or TRBV12-4 and the J gene is TRBJ1-6; 9 of the junction bases match TRBD1. The starting material was PBMCs, obtained before TCRalphabeta/CD19-depleted stem cell transplant. The receptor's source is a boy aged 2 to 9 with acute myeloid leukemia, due to receive a stem cell transplant. The CDR3 region: CASSVRGQGRSPLHF. In nucleotide form, the sequence is TGTGCCAGCTCGGTGCGGGGACAGGGTCGTTCACCCCTCCACTTT.